Included here is one T cell receptor (beta chain) sequence, with context. The sample originates from a study of T cell responses to AZD1222 COVID-19 vaccine. V dropped 3 bases and J dropped 2; count of bases not matched to a gene: 7. CDR3 length equals 15 residues. Method: immunoSEQ multiplex PCR; TCRdb's copy keeps in-frame clones and lacks some. In the table there are about 110,000 clones, 89% of which are singletons. The V and J genes are TRBV23-1 and TRBJ2-7; 7 bases map to TRBD1. TRBV23-1 is classed as an ORF, of uncertain function. The sample in question was peripheral blood, obtained on day 0 of AZD1222 vaccination. The sequence derives from an adult in good health. The CDR3 here is CASSHPTGPPYEQYF. The CDR3 nucleotides read TGCGCCAGCAGTCACCCGACAGGGCCCCCCTACGAGCAGTACTTC.